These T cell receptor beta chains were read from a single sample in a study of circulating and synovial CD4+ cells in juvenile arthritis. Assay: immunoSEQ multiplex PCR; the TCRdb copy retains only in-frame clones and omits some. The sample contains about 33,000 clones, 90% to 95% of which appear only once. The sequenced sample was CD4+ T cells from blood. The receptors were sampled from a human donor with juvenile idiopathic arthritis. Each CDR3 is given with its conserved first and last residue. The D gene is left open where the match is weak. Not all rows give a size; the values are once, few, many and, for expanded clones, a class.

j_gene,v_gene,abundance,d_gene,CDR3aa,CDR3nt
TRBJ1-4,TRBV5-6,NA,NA,CASSLGGIEKLFF,TGTGCCAGCAGCTTGGGGGGCATAGAAAAACTGTTTTTT
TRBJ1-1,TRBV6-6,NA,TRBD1,CASRPYPGQVKEEAFF,TGTGCCAGCAGACCCTATCCGGGACAGGTGAAAGAAGAAGCTTTCTTT
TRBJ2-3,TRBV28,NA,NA,CASSLPPGTDTQYF,TGTGCCAGCAGTTTACCGCCAGGGACAGATACGCAGTATTTT
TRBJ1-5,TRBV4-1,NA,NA,CASSQEPAVSQPQHF,TGCGCCAGCAGCCAAGAGCCCGCGGTGAGTCAGCCCCAGCATTTT
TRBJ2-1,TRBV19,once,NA,CASSNNRQSPADEQFF,TGTGCCAGTAGTAACAACAGACAGTCCCCGGCCGATGAGCAGTTCTTC
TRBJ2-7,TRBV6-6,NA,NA,CASSYNREGEQYF,TGTGCCAGCAGTTACAACAGGGAGGGGGAGCAGTACTTC
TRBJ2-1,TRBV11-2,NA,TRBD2,CASSSQRDYNEQFF,TGTGCCAGCAGCTCACAGCGGGACTACAATGAGCAGTTCTTC
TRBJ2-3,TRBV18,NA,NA,CASSPQTDTQYF,TGTGCCAGCTCGCCCCAGACAGATACGCAGTATTTT
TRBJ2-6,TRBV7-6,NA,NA,CASSLKRDSGANVLTF,TGTGCCAGCAGCTTAAAACGCGACTCTGGGGCCAACGTCCTGACTTTC
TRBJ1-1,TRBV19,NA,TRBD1,CASSILRGRKNTEAFF,TGTGCCAGTAGTATATTAAGGGGGCGAAAGAACACTGAAGCTTTCTTT
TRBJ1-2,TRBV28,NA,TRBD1,CASSSGQGAIGYYGYTF,TGTGCCAGCAGTTCCGGACAGGGAGCTATCGGTTACTATGGCTACACCTTC
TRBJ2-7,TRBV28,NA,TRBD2,CASSLGTSGGAFYEQYF,TGTGCCAGCAGTTTAGGGACTAGCGGGGGAGCCTTCTACGAGCAGTACTTC
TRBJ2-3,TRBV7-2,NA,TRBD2,CASSPRLAGVTDTQYF,TGTGCCAGCAGCCCACGACTAGCGGGGGTCACAGATACGCAGTATTTT
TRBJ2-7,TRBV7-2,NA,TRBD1,CASSHDRGGYEQYF,TGTGCCAGCAGCCATGACAGGGGCGGCTACGAGCAGTACTTC
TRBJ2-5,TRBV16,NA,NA,CASSQGREETQYF,TGTGCCAGCAGCCAGGGACGGGAGGAGACCCAGTACTTC
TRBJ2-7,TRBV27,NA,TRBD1,CASSPGTGGYEQYF,TGTGCCAGCAGTCCCGGGACAGGGGGCTATGAGCAGTACTTC
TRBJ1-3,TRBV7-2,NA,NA,CASSLVSAGPGNTIYF,TGTGCCAGCAGCTTAGTTTCGGCAGGGCCTGGAAACACCATATATTTT
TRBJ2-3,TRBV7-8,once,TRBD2,CASSQGLAGVADTQYF,TGTGCCAGCAGCCAAGGACTAGCGGGAGTGGCAGATACGCAGTATTTT
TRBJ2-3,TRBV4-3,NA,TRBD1,CASSQDFWPSRGFTDTQYF,TGCGCCAGCAGCCAAGATTTTTGGCCATCCAGGGGGTTCACAGATACGCAGTATTTT
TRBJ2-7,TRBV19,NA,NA,CASSRGISYEQYF,TGTGCCAGTAGTCGGGGGATTTCCTACGAGCAGTACTTC
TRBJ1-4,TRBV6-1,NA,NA,CASSEPAGGRVTNEKLFF,TGTGCCAGCAGTGAACCGGCGGGTGGGAGGGTGACTAATGAAAAACTGTTTTTT
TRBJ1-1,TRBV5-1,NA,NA,CASSKDSMNTEAFF,TGCGCCAGCAGTAAGGACTCCATGAACACTGAAGCTTTCTTT
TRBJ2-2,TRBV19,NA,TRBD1,CASSPPDRGLGELFF,TGTGCCAGTAGTCCCCCGGACAGGGGGTTGGGGGAGCTGTTTTTT
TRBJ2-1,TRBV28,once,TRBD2,CASRGSGSGNEQFF,TGTGCCAGCAGAGGAAGCGGGAGCGGCAATGAGCAGTTCTTC
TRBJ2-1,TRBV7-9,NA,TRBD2,CASSLGTSGHNEQFF,TGTGCCAGCAGCTTAGGGACTAGCGGTCACAATGAGCAGTTCTTC
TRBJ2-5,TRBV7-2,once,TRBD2,CASSLGGGSGYF,TGTGCCAGCAGCTTAGGGGGGGGTAGCGGGTACTTC
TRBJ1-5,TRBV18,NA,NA,CASSPNEGSQPQHF,TGTGCCAGCTCACCGAACGAGGGCAGTCAGCCCCAGCATTTT
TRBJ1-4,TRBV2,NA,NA,CASSGTETPVGEKLFF,TGTGCCAGCAGTGGCACAGAGACGCCGGTCGGCGAAAAACTGTTTTTT
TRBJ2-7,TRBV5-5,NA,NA,CASSLVPLRGPYEQYF,TGTGCCAGCAGCTTGGTTCCGCTCAGGGGCCCCTACGAGCAGTACTTC
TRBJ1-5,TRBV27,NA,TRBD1,CASSLEGRGNQPQHF,TGTGCCAGCAGTTTAGAGGGCAGGGGGAATCAGCCCCAGCATTTT
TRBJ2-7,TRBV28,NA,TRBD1,CASSSGQGPYEQYF,TGTGCCAGCAGTTCAGGACAGGGGCCCTACGAGCAGTACTTC
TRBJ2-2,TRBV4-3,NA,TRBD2,CASSQEALAANTGELFF,TGCGCCAGCAGCCAAGAGGCACTAGCGGCGAACACCGGGGAGCTGTTTTTT
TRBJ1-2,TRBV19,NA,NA,CASSMGGPGNGYTF,TGTGCCAGTTCCATGGGGGGACCGGGGAATGGCTACACCTTC
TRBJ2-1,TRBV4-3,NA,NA,CASSQARAGNEQFF,TGCGCCAGCAGCCAAGCTAGGGCGGGCAATGAGCAGTTCTTC
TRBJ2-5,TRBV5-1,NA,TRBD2,CASNPTGGGETQYF,TGCGCCAGCAACCCGACGGGGGGGGGAGAGACCCAGTACTTC
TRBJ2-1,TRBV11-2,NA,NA,CASSLGSAGLNEQFF,TGTGCCAGCAGCTTAGGATCGGCGGGCTTAAATGAGCAGTTCTTC
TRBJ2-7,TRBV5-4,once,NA,CASSTPTGPQYF,TGTGCCAGCAGCACCCCCACAGGGCCCCAGTACTTC